This T cell receptor (beta chain) stems from a study of blood T cells in healthy people across ages. For the second PCR, which ran for 7 to 11 cycles, a sample-barcoded 5' primer and a J-beta primer mix were used. Every molecule of cDNA carried a tag from a template-switch adaptor with 12 random nucleotides. TCRdb re-derived calls from the 5' RACE reads in MiXCR, one entry per CDR3 protein. The sample carries some 1,000,000 distinct CDR3 sequences, approximately 25% recorded once. CDR1 SNHLY and CDR2 FYNNEI come from the germline V gene. V lost 7 bases and J lost 4, with 16 bases in between. The CDR3 spans 14 residues. Whenever a sample was processed, at least 7 million PBMCs were isolated. These data were also reused for a study on T cells of mothers and their children.

Specimen: blood. The clonotype originates from a girl aged 2-10 years in good health. The chain joins TRBV2 to TRBJ2-5, with D unresolved. The CDR3 region is CASILNQGIETQYF. CDR3 DNA sequence: TGTGCCAGCATTCTCAATCAAGGGATAGAGACCCAGTACTTC.